The text below deals with one TCR beta chain. This sample is part of a study of blood T cell repertoires in COVID-19. For the study at large: The analysed material was cDNA or gDNA that came from T cells, B-cell-depleted T cells, or PBMCs.

Trimming pared 3 bases from V and 0 bases from J, leaving 9 bases between. CDR1 and CDR2 from the germline V gene are DFQATT and SNEGSKA (reference sequence). CDR3 length: 14 residues. Under the authors' procedure: From reference gene primer amplification, estimates of nucleated cell counts were derived. Data came from immunoSEQ multiplex PCR; TCRdb stores just in-frame clones and leaves some out. The V and J calls and the clone size are those of that table, but D and trimming were determined from the DNA. The table includes about 270,000 clones, about four fifths detected once. Seattle's enrolled individuals joined amid active infection and were then monitored longitudinally.

Material: peripheral blood. The source is a human donor with COVID-19, enrolled during active disease. The donor label of this sample is uncertain. The gene calls are TRBV20-1 and TRBJ1-5, with D hard to call. The CDR3 reads CSASPPNSNQPQHF. The CDR3 DNA is TGCAGTGCTAGTCCCCCCAATAGCAATCAGCCCCAGCATTTT.